This note documents a single TCR beta chain sequence. Germline V lookup: CDR1 SGHRS, CDR2 YFSETQ. V was shortened by 1 base and J by 8 bases, with 12 bases between the two germline ends. CDR3 length equals 14 residues. This sample stems from a study of blood T cell repertoires in COVID-19. Here immunoSEQ multiplex PCR was the method, and the copy in TCRdb shows in-frame clones only, minus some. The sample consists of 400,000 or so clones, roughly 91% of them appearing once. The source of this sequence is a man aged 18 to 35 who had recovered from COVID-19. The chain is built from TRBV5-1 and TRBJ1-4; D perhaps matches TRBD1 (5 bases). The sequencing input was PBMCs or T cells enriched from blood (not recorded which). The CDR3 DNA sequence: TGCGCCAGCAGCTTGTGGGGGGTGCGCGAAAAACTGTTTTTT. This sequence encodes CASSLWGVREKLFF.